This passage covers 32 T cell receptor beta chains from one sample sequenced in a study of shared clonotypes between healthy human individuals. Method: immunoSEQ multiplex PCR; TCRdb's copy keeps in-frame clones and lacks some. The sample has about 480,000 clones, roughly 79% seen once; the top ten hold around 12%. Sequenced material: PBMCs. Receptor source: a woman aged 40 to 50 in good health. Some clones in this sample may be carry-over from other donors' samples.

The gene calls are TRBV7-9 and TRBJ2-2, with a tentative D call TRBD1 (5 bases). V lost 4 bases to trimming and J lost 5 bases, with 14 bases between them. Germline CDR1 SEHNR, CDR2 FQNEAQ (reference sequence). This CDR3 is built from 15 residues. CDR3 DNA sequence: TGTGCCAGCAGCTACTCAAGGGGTAGAACCGGGGAGCTGTTTTTT. As protein: CASSYSRGRTGELFF.

The chain couples TRBV6-4 to TRBJ1-1, with D perhaps TRBD1 (6 bases). The CDR3 totals 15 residues. The V gene lost 7 bases and the J gene lost 0 bases, with 15 bases spanning the gap. Germline V CDR1 and CDR2: MRHNA, SNTAGT. CDR3 sequence (DNA): TGTGCCAGCAAAACCGAGGACAGTTTGAACACTGAAGCTTTCTTT. Protein: CASKTEDSLNTEAFF.

The chain uses TRBV28 and TRBJ2-5; no clear D. This CDR3 has 13 residues. The germline V gene has CDR1 MDHEN and CDR2 SYDVKM. V was trimmed by 6 bases and J by 1 base, leaving 9 bases between them. In DNA form, the CDR3 reads TGTGCCAGCAGCGTTCATCGCCAAGAGACCCAGTACTTC. Translation gives CASSVHRQETQYF.

V is TRBV5-1 and J is TRBJ1-2, with 7 bases lining up with TRBD1. Germline CDR1 SGHRS, CDR2 YFSETQ. The CDR3 sequence is 13 residues long. J gave up 2 bases and V 5 bases, and 3 bases lay outside the gene matches. CDR3 sequence: CASSRDRNYGYTF. In DNA form, the CDR3 reads TGCGCCAGCAGTCGGGACAGAAACTATGGCTACACCTTC.

J is TRBJ1-2 and V is TRBV5-4; D gene uncertain. The V end was cut by 1 base, the J end by 5 bases, with 9 bases between. Germline V lookup: CDR1 SGHNT, CDR2 YYREEE (reference sequence). This CDR3 comprises 13 residues. CDR3 in amino acids: CASSLRSFYGYTF. The CDR3 coding sequence is TGTGCCAGCAGCTTGAGGTCTTTTTATGGCTACACCTTC. The variable domain in full, with the rest retrieved from reference TRBV5-4 and TRBJ1-2, is ETGVTQSPTHLIKTRGQQVTLRCSSQSGHNTVSWYQQALGQGPQFIFQYYREEENGRGNFPPRFSGLQFPNYSSELNVNALELDDSALYLCASSLRSFYGYTFGSGTRLTVV.

The J gene is TRBJ1-2, the V gene TRBV4-1; TRBD1 agrees at 10 bases. The germline V gene encodes CDR1 MGHRA and CDR2 YSYEKL. This CDR3 spans 15 amino acids. Trimming cost V 2 bases and J 2 bases; bases outside gene matches: 2. The CDR3: CASSQPGQGNYGYTF. DNA for the CDR3: TGCGCCAGCAGCCAACCGGGACAGGGGAACTATGGCTACACCTTC.

This rearrangement joins TRBV19 to TRBJ2-7; 11 bases align to TRBD2. In germline, CDR1 is LNHDA, CDR2 SQIVND (reference sequence). The CDR3 is 16 amino acids. J was trimmed by 5 bases and V by 1 base; bases with no gene match: 7. DNA for the CDR3: TGTGCCAGTAGTATAGTTAGCGGGAGGGCCAAGGACGAGCAGTACTTC. It is translated as CASSIVSGRAKDEQYF.

In this sample, this clone turned up once. This chain links TRBV18 with TRBJ2-5; the D is unclear. Trimming pared 6 bases from V and 1 base from J, leaving 12 bases between. In germline, CDR1 is KGHSH, CDR2 LQKENI. The CDR3 extends over 14 amino acids. CDR3 protein: CASSPVRAQETQYF. In nucleotides, the CDR3 is TGTGCCAGCTCCCCCGTTCGGGCCCAAGAGACCCAGTACTTC.

This clone was seen ten or more times. The rearrangement uses TRBV19 and TRBJ1-5; D possibly corresponds to TRBD1 (5 bases). This CDR3 is 15 amino acids long. V lost 1 base, J lost 6 bases, and 13 bases lay in between. CDR1 LNHDA and CDR2 SQIVND come from the germline V gene (reference sequence). CDR3 in amino acids: CASSIVGWGVQPQHF. The CDR3 bases are TGTGCCAGTAGTATAGTTGGGTGGGGGGTTCAGCCCCAGCATTTT.

This clone was seen many times. V usage is TRBV5-6 and J usage is TRBJ2-5, with D tentatively TRBD2 (5 bases). The CDR3 totals 13 residues. Germline lookup yields CDR1 SGHDT and CDR2 YYEEEE. V lost 6 bases, J lost 3 bases, and 12 bases lay in between. In nucleotides, the CDR3 is TGTGCCAGCACCGCGGGTGTAAAAGAGACCCAGTACTTC. Amino acids: CASTAGVKETQYF.

CDR3 bases: TGCGCCAGCAGCCTTGAAGGGACGGCCGGACTGACCAACTATGGCTACACCTTC. It encodes CASSLEGTAGLTNYGYTF. The rearrangement uses TRBV4-3 and TRBJ1-2; D might be TRBD1 (5 bases). Germline CDR1 LGHNA, CDR2 YSLEER. The V end lost 4 bases, the J end lost 2 bases, and 23 bases lay between the germline ends. The CDR3 totals 18 residues.

The rearrangement uses TRBV7-2 and TRBJ2-7; 7 nucleotides match TRBD2. The length of the CDR3 is 15 residues. The trim removed 4 bases at V and 0 bases at J, leaving 6 bases unmatched. Germline CDR1 reads SGHTA; CDR2 reads FQGNSA. The CDR3 protein is CASSSLAGDSYEQYF. The CDR3 region has the DNA TGTGCCAGCAGCTCGCTGGCGGGAGACTCCTACGAGCAGTACTTC.

V usage is TRBV15 and J usage is TRBJ1-5; D is undetermined. Deletions cut 0 bases from V and 0 bases from J, with 9 bases between. CDR1 is LNHNV, CDR2 YYDKDF, per germline (reference sequence). The CDR3 is 16 amino acids. The DNA for the CDR3 is TGTGCCACCAGCAGAGATCGGGGAAATAGCAATCAGCCCCAGCATTTT. Encoded protein: CATSRDRGNSNQPQHF.

The rearrangement joins TRBV5-6 to TRBJ1-1, with D perhaps TRBD1 (5 bases). Per germline, CDR1 SGHDT and CDR2 YYEEEE. This CDR3 comprises 14 residues. V dropped 3 bases and J dropped 1 base, with 10 bases sitting between them. CDR3 residues: CASSSLGRNTEAFF. The CDR3 nucleotides read TGTGCCAGCAGCTCCCTGGGACGGAACACTGAAGCTTTCTTT.

The rearrangement uses TRBV4-2 and TRBJ2-3; the match to TRBD2 covers 8 bases. CDR1 and CDR2 (germline): LGHNA, YNFKEQ. This CDR3 region has 17 residues. After removal of 3 bases from V and 5 bases from J, the junction contained 13 bases not matched to a gene. The DNA for the CDR3 is TGTGCCAGCAGCCAGGGGGACGCGGGAGGAAGTAGAGATACGCAGTATTTT. Its translation: CASSQGDAGGSRDTQYF.

This clone was counted between two and nine times. The rearrangement joins TRBV19 to TRBJ2-1, with D unclear. The germline V gene has CDR1 LNHDA and CDR2 SQIVND (reference sequence). CDR3 length equals 12 residues. The CDR3 here is CSTGKSYNEQFF. DNA for the CDR3: TGTTCTACGGGCAAGAGCTACAATGAGCAGTTCTTC.

This sequence joins TRBV7-8 and TRBJ2-5; no definite D call. V gave up 7 bases and J gave up 1 base, with 10 bases separating them. The CDR3 sequence is 13 residues long. Germline CDR1 and CDR2: SGHVS and FQNEAQ. The CDR3 is CASILTVQETQYF. CDR3 in DNA: TGTGCCAGCATCCTGACGGTCCAAGAGACCCAGTACTTC.

This clone showed up just once. The rearrangement links TRBV28 to TRBJ1-5, with 8 bases lining up with TRBD1. V trimming: 5 bases; J trimming: 6 bases; junction bases outside the gene matches: 12. The CDR3 runs 16 residues. CDR1 is MDHEN, CDR2 SYDVKM, per germline. CDR3 in amino acids: CASSPLYGQGPQPQHF. CDR3 DNA sequence: TGTGCCAGCAGTCCTTTATACGGACAGGGACCTCAGCCCCAGCATTTT.

The rearrangement uses TRBV4-2 and TRBJ1-1; D is undetermined. Germline CDR1 reads LGHNA; CDR2 reads YNFKEQ. V lost 0 bases to trimming and J lost 4 bases, with 6 bases between them. This CDR3 comprises 13 residues. In DNA form, the CDR3 reads TGTGCCAGCAGCCAAGAAAGGGCCACTGAAGCTTTCTTT. It translates to CASSQERATEAFF.

The chain has TRBV30 and TRBJ1-1; D is possibly TRBD1 (5 bases). The CDR3 extends over 13 amino acids. Germline lookup yields CDR1 GTSNPN and CDR2 SVGIG (reference sequence). V was shortened by 2 bases and J by 6 bases, with 13 bases between the two germline ends. The CDR3 nucleotides read TGTGCCTGGAGTCCTCTAGCGGGGGCTGAAGCTTTCTTT. Protein product: CAWSPLAGAEAFF.

The genes are TRBV28 and TRBJ1-2; 9 bases fit TRBD1. This CDR3 is 17 amino acids long. The germline V gene has CDR1 MDHEN and CDR2 SYDVKM. The J segment lost 4 bases and the V segment lost 4 bases, leaving 13 bases of the junction unmatched. The CDR3 coding sequence is TGTGCCAGCAGTTCCACAGGACAGGGGCCGAAACCCTATGGCTACACCTTC. Protein product: CASSSTGQGPKPYGYTF.

This CDR3 is CASSSVGTGINYGYTF. CDR3 bases: TGTGCCAGCAGTTCCGTTGGTACGGGGATCAACTATGGCTACACCTTC. J is TRBJ1-2 and V is TRBV28; D is ambiguous. The CDR3 loop spans 16 amino acids. The germline V gene encodes CDR1 MDHEN and CDR2 SYDVKM. With 4 bases removed from V and 2 bases from J, the gap between germline ends came to 17 bases.

V usage is TRBV2 and J usage is TRBJ2-5; TRBD2 aligns across 8 bases. Germline trimming cut 7 bases from V and 5 bases from J; bases unmatched to any gene: 6. This CDR3 comprises 13 residues. Germline CDR1 is SNHLY and CDR2 is FYNNEI. DNA of the CDR3: TGTGCCAGCACCACGGGGGGGTGGGAGACCCAGTACTTC. It translates to CASTTGGWETQYF. Full variable domain (remainder filled in from reference TRBV2 and TRBJ2-5): EPEVTQTPSHQVTQMGQEVILRCVPISNHLYFYWYRQILGQKVEFLVSFYNNEISEKSEIFDDQFSVERPDGSNFTLKIRSTKLEDSAMYFCASTTGGWETQYFGPGTRLLVL.

The chain uses TRBV18 and TRBJ1-2; the D is unclear. There are 13 residues in the CDR3. With 4 bases removed from V and 3 bases from J, the gap between germline ends came to 9 bases. Per the germline V gene, CDR1 is KGHSH and CDR2 is LQKENI. The CDR3: CASSRSGDYGYTF. Written as DNA, the CDR3 is TGTGCCAGCTCACGCTCCGGTGACTATGGCTACACCTTC. Drawing the rest from reference TRBV18 and TRBJ1-2, the complete variable domain is NAGVMQNPRHLVRRRGQEARLRCSPMKGHSHVYWYRQLPEEGLKFMVYLQKENIIDESGMPKERFSAEFPKEGPSILRIQQVVRGDSAAYFCASSRSGDYGYTFGSGTRLTVV.

The rearrangement joins TRBV7-2 to TRBJ2-7, with D perhaps being TRBD1 or TRBD2 (5 bases each). V was trimmed by 5 bases and J by 1 base, leaving 15 bases between them. Per germline, CDR1 SGHTA and CDR2 FQGNSA. This CDR3 spans 15 amino acids. The CDR3 reads CASSPTGTASYEQYF. The CDR3 DNA is TGTGCCAGCAGCCCCACCGGGACGGCGTCCTACGAGCAGTACTTC. Complete variable domain (other parts from reference TRBV7-2 and TRBJ2-7): GAGVSQSPSNKVTEKGKDVELRCDPISGHTALYWYRQSLGQGLEFLIYFQGNSAPDKSGLPSDRFSAERTGGSVSTLTIQRTQQEDSAVYLCASSPTGTASYEQYFGPGTRLTVT.

This chain connects TRBV4-2 to TRBJ2-4, with a tentative D call TRBD2 (7 bases). The CDR3 is 17 amino acids. Trimming took 1 base from V and 0 from J, leaving 13 bases between them. CDR1 is LGHNA, CDR2 YNFKEQ, per germline. CDR3 sequence (DNA): TGTGCCAGCAGCCAAGGAGACGGGGGGCTAGCCAAAAACATTCAGTACTTC. It translates to CASSQGDGGLAKNIQYF.

This chain uses TRBV5-6 with TRBJ2-2; 7 bases match TRBD2. With 5 bases clipped from V and 2 bases from J, the junction kept 12 bases outside the gene matches. This CDR3 has 17 residues. Germline lookup yields CDR1 SGHDT and CDR2 YYEEEE. In DNA, the CDR3 is TGTGCCAGCAGTCGTAGGGACCAGGGACTAAACACCGGGGAGCTGTTTTTT. Encoded protein: CASSRRDQGLNTGELFF.

The chain links TRBV27 to TRBJ2-7, with TRBD2 as a possible D gene (6 bases). The CDR3 contains 13 residues. Germline CDR1 MNHEY, CDR2 SMNVEV (reference sequence). The V end lost 5 bases, the J end lost 4 bases, and 12 bases lay between the germline ends. The CDR3 DNA reads TGTGCCAGCAGTGCTCTGGGGGGATACGAGCAGTACTTC. Protein sequence: CASSALGGYEQYF.

The V gene is TRBV14, the J gene TRBJ1-3; no clear D gene. V was cut by 4 bases and J by 0 bases, with 19 bases left in between. The CDR3 consists of 18 residues. Germline V lookup: CDR1 SGHDN, CDR2 FVKESK. CDR3 protein: CASSPLRTLSVSGNTIYF. CDR3 DNA: TGTGCCAGCAGCCCACTGAGAACTTTAAGCGTCTCTGGAAACACCATATATTTT. Drawing the rest from reference TRBV14 and TRBJ1-3, the complete variable domain is EAGVTQFPSHSVIEKGQTVTLRCDPISGHDNLYWYRRVMGKEIKFLLHFVKESKQDESGMPNNRFLAERTGGTYSTLKVQPAELEDSGVYFCASSPLRTLSVSGNTIYFGEGSWLTVV.

A single count supports this clone. The J gene is TRBJ1-5, the V gene TRBV6-6; 10 nucleotides match TRBD1. Looked up from germline, CDR1 is MNHNY and CDR2 is SVGAGI (reference sequence). J gave up 2 bases and V 6 bases, and 7 bases lay outside the gene matches. The CDR3 length is 16 residues. CDR3 bases: TGTGCCAGCAGCTCGTGGGACAGGGGTGGCAATCAGCCCCAGCATTTT. Translation: CASSSWDRGGNQPQHF.

The rearrangement joins TRBV5-6 to TRBJ2-5, with 7 positions matching TRBD1. Trimming cost V 6 bases and J 6 bases; bases outside gene matches: 17. Germline values: CDR1 SGHDT, CDR2 YYEEEE. There are 16 residues in the CDR3. The CDR3 reads CASNNERGLRGKTQYF. The CDR3, as DNA: TGTGCCAGCAACAATGAGAGGGGGCTTAGAGGGAAGACCCAGTACTTC.

The chain recombines TRBV5-1 with TRBJ2-2; possible D gene TRBD1, 6 bases. V lost 3 bases, J lost 6 bases, and 9 bases lay in between. Germline-derived CDR1 and CDR2 are SGHRS and YFSETQ. This CDR3 comprises 13 residues. The CDR3: CASSSQGSGELFF. DNA for the CDR3: TGCGCCAGCAGCTCACAGGGTTCCGGGGAGCTGTTTTTT.